This record concerns one T cell receptor beta chain sequence. Use of 60 Vbeta and 13 Jbeta primers characterized the PCR. Method: immunoSEQ multiplex PCR; TCRdb's copy keeps in-frame clones and lacks some. The data show about 170,000 clones, 70% to 90% seen once. V lost 6 bases to trimming and J lost 8 bases; unmatched junction nucleotides: 10. Per germline, CDR1 WSHSY and CDR2 SAAADI. The CDR3 covers 16 residues. This sample stems from a study of cytomegalovirus exposure and HLA in healthy donors. Whole-study context: As released early, the data held 85 million to 95 million unique TCRs from HLA-typed donors.

The TCR comes from a woman younger than 35 in good health and CMV-seronegative. The chain employs TRBV10-2 and TRBJ2-1; 13 positions match TRBD2. Sequencing input: PBMCs. CDR3 amino acids: CASRYTSGRALDEQFF. The CDR3 DNA reads as TGCGCCAGCAGGTACACTAGCGGGAGGGCCCTGGATGAGCAGTTCTTC.